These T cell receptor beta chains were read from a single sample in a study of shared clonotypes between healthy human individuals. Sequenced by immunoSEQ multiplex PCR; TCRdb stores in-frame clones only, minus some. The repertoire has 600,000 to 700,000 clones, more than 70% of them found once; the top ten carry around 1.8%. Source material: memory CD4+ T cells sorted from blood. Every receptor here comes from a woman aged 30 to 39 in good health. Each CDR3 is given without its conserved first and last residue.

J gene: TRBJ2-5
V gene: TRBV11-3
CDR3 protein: ASSFGWEETQY

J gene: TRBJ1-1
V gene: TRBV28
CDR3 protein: ASSPSVEAF

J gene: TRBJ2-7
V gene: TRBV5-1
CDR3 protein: ASSLVGTGAYEQY

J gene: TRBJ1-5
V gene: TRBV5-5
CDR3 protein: ASSEGGPYSNQPQH

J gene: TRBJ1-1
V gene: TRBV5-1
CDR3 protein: ASSRLDKNTEAF

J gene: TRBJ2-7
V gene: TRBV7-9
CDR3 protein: ASSLAWGYEQY

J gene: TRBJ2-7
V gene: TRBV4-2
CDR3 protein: ASQNNLAGSDEQY

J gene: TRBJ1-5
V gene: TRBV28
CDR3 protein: ASSKFGVRDSHSNQPQH

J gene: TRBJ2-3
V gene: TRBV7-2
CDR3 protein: ASSLSWRGGTDTQY

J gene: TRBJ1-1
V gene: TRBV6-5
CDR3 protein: ASSGHMNTEAF

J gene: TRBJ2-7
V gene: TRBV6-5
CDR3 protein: ASSYSRDTTYEQY

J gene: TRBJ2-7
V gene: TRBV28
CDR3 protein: ASQSGTVQREQY

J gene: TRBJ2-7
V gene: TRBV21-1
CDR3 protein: ASSVGVQEDEQY

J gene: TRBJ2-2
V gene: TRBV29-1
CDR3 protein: SVGTSGRATGELF

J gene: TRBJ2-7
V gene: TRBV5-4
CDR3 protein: ASSPSRNEQY

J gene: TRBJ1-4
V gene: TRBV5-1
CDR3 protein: ASSFGTTNEKLF

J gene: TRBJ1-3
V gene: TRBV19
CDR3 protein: ASTAGWGNTIY

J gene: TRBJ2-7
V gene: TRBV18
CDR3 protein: ASSPVQTGANEQY

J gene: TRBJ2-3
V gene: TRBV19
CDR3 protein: ASKKGLNRADTQY

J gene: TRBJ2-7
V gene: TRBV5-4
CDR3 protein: ASSTGSQPYEQY

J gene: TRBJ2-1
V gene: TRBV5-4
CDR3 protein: ASSLEGARIYGEQF

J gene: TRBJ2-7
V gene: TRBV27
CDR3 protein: ASREAGEAYEQY

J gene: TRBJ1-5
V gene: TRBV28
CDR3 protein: ASSHRVPGSNQPQH

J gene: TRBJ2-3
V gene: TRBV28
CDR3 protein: ASSPRGRNTDTQY

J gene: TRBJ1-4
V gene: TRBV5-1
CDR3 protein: ASSLAGGTYNEKLF

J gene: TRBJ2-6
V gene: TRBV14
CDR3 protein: ASSQGIPGANVLT

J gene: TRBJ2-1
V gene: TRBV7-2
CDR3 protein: ASSFPGTSGRWF

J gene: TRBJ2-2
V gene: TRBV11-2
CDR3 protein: ASSLVAGDPTGELF

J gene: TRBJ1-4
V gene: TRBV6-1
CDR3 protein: ASSEAGTGTNEKLF

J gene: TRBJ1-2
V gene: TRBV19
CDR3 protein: ASSNRQLSYGYT

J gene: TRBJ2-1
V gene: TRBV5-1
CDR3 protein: ASSLLGQGYNEQF

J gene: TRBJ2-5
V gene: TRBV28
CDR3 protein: ASNRGGAWLGSETQY

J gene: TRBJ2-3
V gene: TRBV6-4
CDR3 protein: ASSDRNTQY

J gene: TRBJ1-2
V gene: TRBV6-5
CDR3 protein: ASSYTSGTGAGYT

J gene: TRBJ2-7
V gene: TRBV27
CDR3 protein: ASSLWEGLREQY

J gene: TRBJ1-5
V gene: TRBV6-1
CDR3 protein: ATAQSSNQPQH

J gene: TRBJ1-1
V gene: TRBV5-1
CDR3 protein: ASSTQGNTEAF

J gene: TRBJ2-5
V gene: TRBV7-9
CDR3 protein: ASSLFGQGPIQETQY

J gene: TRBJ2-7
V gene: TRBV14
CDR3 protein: ASSHGIQGPLYEQY

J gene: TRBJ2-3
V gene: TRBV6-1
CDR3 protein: ASSSGQGRTDTQY

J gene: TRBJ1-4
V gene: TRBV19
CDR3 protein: ASSIDLFGGRGEKLF

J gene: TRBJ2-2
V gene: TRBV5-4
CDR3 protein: ASSLSGKYGELF

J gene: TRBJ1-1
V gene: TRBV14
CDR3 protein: ASSLTRITEAF

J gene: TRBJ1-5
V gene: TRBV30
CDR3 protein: AWRGTGINQPQH

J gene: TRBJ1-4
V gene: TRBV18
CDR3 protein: ASSSTVNEKLF

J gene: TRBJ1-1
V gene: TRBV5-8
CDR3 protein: ASRRKPGGVEAF

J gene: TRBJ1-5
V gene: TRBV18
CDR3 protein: ASSPTSRDDRSNQPQH